The clone carrying this TCR beta chain occurred once. A read error may account for a junction end that differs from germline. The sample comes from a study of blood T cell repertoires in COVID-19. The repertoire was sequenced with immunoSEQ multiplex PCR; TCRdb's copy has only in-frame clones and lacks some. The sample has around 80,000 clones, more than 80% seen once; the top ten hold 4.8%. The CDR3 spans 14 residues. Germline V gene sequence: CDR1 SGHDT, CDR2 YYEEEE. The sample was peripheral blood. V and J are TRBV5-6 and TRBJ2-1, with D perhaps TRBD2 (5 bases). The source of this sequence is a woman of 80 years or more with active or convalescent COVID-19. The chain's CDR3 is CASSEPSSYNEQFF. CDR3 bases: TGTGCCAGCAGCGAGCCTAGCTCCTATAATGAGCAGTTCTTC.